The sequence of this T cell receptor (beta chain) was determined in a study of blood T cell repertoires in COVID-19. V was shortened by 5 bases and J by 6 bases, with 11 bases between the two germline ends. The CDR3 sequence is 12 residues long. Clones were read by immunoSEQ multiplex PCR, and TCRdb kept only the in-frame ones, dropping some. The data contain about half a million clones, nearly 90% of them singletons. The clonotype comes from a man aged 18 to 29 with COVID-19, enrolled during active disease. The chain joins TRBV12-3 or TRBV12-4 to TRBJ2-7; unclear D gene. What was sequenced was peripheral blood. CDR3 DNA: TGTGCCAGCAGTGACCTAGACTTCGAGCAGTACTTC. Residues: CASSDLDFEQYF.